This record covers a single TCR beta chain. What it binds is unknown. The record originates from a study of cytomegalovirus exposure and HLA in healthy donors. Across the study: HLA-typed donors were the source of around 77 million unique TCRs held in an early data release. Findings and caveats of the study: Researchers catalogued 160 or so TCR beta chains as cytomegalovirus-associated. As a later analysis showed, a missense DCLRE1C variant was linked to trimming of TCR beta V- and J-genes.

In the PCR, 60 Vbeta and 13 Jbeta primers were used. Sequencing was performed with immunoSEQ multiplex PCR; in TCRdb, only in-frame clones are kept and a portion is missing. Of under 150,000 clones in the sample, about 80% were seen once. Germline values: CDR1 MGHRA, CDR2 YSYEKL. The CDR3 length is 17 residues. Trimming pared 3 bases from V and 0 bases from J, leaving 18 bases between. This TCR was recovered from a woman aged 40-49 years in good health and CMV-seropositive. Sequenced: PBMCs. This rearrangement joins TRBV4-1 to TRBJ2-7; D might be TRBD1 (6 bases). The CDR3 DNA follows: TGCGCCAGCAGCCAGTTCCTAGGACAGCTGAGCTCCTACGAGCAGTACTTC. This translates into CASSQFLGQLSSYEQYF.